This T cell receptor (beta chain) was found in a study of cytomegalovirus exposure and HLA in healthy donors (dated 2017 in TCRdb). For context, the study as a whole: An earlier analysis of approximately 590 of the donors reported about 250 Gb of sequence data and 120 million or so unique TCR beta sequences from some 180 million T cells. Among under 450 genotyped donors of the cohort, an average of about 240,000 unique TCR beta nucleotide sequences were sequenced per donor, roughly a sixth of them non-productive. Both class I and class II loci were covered by HLA typing, at four-digit resolution. Rather than drawing on any new phenotypic data, the later analysis identified candidate immune exposures from TCR beta sequences and the way those sequences occurred across donors. High-throughput TCR immunosequencing, statistical association of individual TCRs with disease status, and machine learning were combined to predict cytomegalovirus infection status. Besides the first cohort of roughly 660 subjects, a separate validation cohort made up of 90 to 150 different subjects was used. A later genetic analysis used genome-wide SNP genotypes for 398 of the 666 donors, treating that subset as a discovery cohort. Five DR-DQ haplotypes were handled as single units for association and clustering, since linkage in the cohort was strong. An earlier analysis of approximately 500 of the donors applied high-throughput TCR beta sequencing to assess whether each TCR beta V gene segment acted as functional or pseudogenic. The aim of the study was to test whether cataloging public T cell receptors could identify signatures of past pathogen exposure. Donor age, sex, ethnicity and CMV serostatus were compiled together with the repertoire data. A later analysis re-analyzed previously published TCR beta repertoires from 660 or so donors and added high-resolution HLA genotyping to study TCR occurrence patterns. Every repertoire in the discovery cohort had been generated on one and the same sequencing platform. The study profiled the T cell repertoires of some 610 subjects by immunosequencing and related them to cytomegalovirus serostatus. Around 320 gigabases of sequencing data and approximately 85 million unique TCR sequences were included in an early release covering 550 to 800 HLA-typed donors. Among the roughly 390 genotyped donors, around 81% belonged to the genetic ancestry cluster associated with self-reported Caucasian donors. Typing coverage varied by locus: about 620-640 donors for A, B, C, DRB1 and DQB1; under 550 for DQA1; some 610 for DPA1; approximately 490 for DPB1.

In total, 500 to 700 healthy bone marrow donors made up the cohort. At the time of sampling, every cohort member was nominally healthy, though immune exposures that went unrecorded were likely present. The donor was CMV seropositive and belonged to the group of a few hundred seropositive cohort members. A peripheral blood sample was provided by each donor, and peripheral blood mononuclear cells were used for TCR beta sequencing. The Qiagen DNeasy Blood Extraction Kit was used to extract genomic DNA from the blood cell samples. This clone was counted a single time. Its cognate antigen has yet to be identified. There are no base qualities to consult, and no much larger clone falls within one base. Study-wide conclusions, independent of this receptor: For the cohort, immune exposure information was limited to CMV serostatus. The authors suggested that the approach could potentially be extended to other disease states and immunological phenotypes. In vitro tests confirmed that a few of the cytomegalovirus-associated TCR beta chains recognize cytomegalovirus antigens. In a later analysis, most CMV-associated TCR beta chains were found to appear HLA-restricted, with HLA associations seemingly driven largely by CMV exposure. The presence/absence analyses assumed that sequencing depth was roughly uniform across donors, and that assumption may not be true. Several of the top co-occurrence clusters appeared to be linked to parvovirus B19, influenza, CMV and Epstein-Barr virus, according to a later analysis. Most TCR sequences were seen in very few donors, while some public TCRs were found in many individuals. Because some donors lacked HLA typing at each locus, the association tests relied only on the typed subset. A group of highly shared sequence variants was considered likely to be a technical artifact of the sequencing pipeline. In a later analysis, about 17,000 TCR beta sequences were associated with specific HLA alleles at a false discovery rate of 0.05. A further reported finding was that TCR beta sequences accurately predicted the HLA-A and HLA-B alleles for most subjects in the first cohort. In an earlier analysis of some 500 of the donors, most TCR beta V segments appeared in productive rearrangements about 90% or about 30% of the time, broadly matching IMGT annotations. V-gene and J-gene trimming of TCR beta chains was associated with a missense DCLRE1C variant in a later genetic analysis, and the association was replicated in an independent cohort. In this cohort, only TCR beta chains were sequenced, and detectable features were limited by the absence of alpha or paired-chain data. In the study, some 160 TCR beta chains were listed as associated with cytomegalovirus. A later analysis found that TCR association rates varied across HLA loci, with DRB1 alleles showing the most associated TCRs and HLA-C alleles the fewest. According to a later genetic analysis, donors in an Asian-associated ancestry cluster had fewer N-insertions in productive TCRs than the approximately 650-donor mean. About 17 rarely observed V segments, including chromosome 9 orphons, were excluded from the earlier analysis of approximately 500 of the donors because counts were too low. In a later analysis, HLA-associated TCR beta chains were found to be more clonally expanded and to have lower generation probabilities than equally common non-associated chains. Linkage disequilibrium might explain the correlated functional status among segregating V segments, but an unknown experimental factor could not be excluded. Assigning TCR associations to individual alleles was difficult when HLA alleles, especially DR and DQ, strongly co-occurred. In both the original and validation cohorts, the classifier was reported to diagnose cytomegalovirus status with high specificity and sensitivity.

Library construction relied on the immunoSEQ multiplex PCR assay. For the multiplex PCR, a mixture combining 60 forward primers for TCR Vbeta segments and 13 reverse primers for TCR Jbeta segments was used. The CDR3 region of rearranged TCR beta genes was amplified from genomic DNA by a multiplex PCR assay. The amplified TCR beta libraries were sequenced on the Illumina HiSeq System as 87-base-pair reads. For the original study's pipeline: In a later analysis, tens of millions of unique TCR beta chains were counted across the 500 to 700 repertoires, and roughly 9.9 million of these chains were shared by at least two donors. Raw reads were error-corrected and collapsed into unique sequences by a nearest-neighbor algorithm in which closely related sequences were merged to remove PCR and sequencing errors. To assign V, D and J gene segments, CDR3 sequences were aligned to IMGT reference sequences. For a sequence to be retained, at least a six-nucleotide match to both a V gene segment and a J gene segment was required. Rearrangements were called productive when the CDR3 lacked stop codons and stayed in frame with V and J; all others were non-productive. CDR3 was defined by IMGT convention, running from the second conserved V-encoded cysteine to the conserved J-encoded phenylalanine. The earlier analysis of about 570 of the donors excluded any sequence lacking an unambiguous match to a single V gene segment. An earlier analysis of around 600 of the donors classified V segments as functional when productive rearrangements were above 56.7% and as segregating when the standard deviation between donors was above 5%. A statistical classification framework was built to diagnose cytomegalovirus status from the catalog of TCR beta chain sequences. A later analysis assigned V and J genes by comparing TCR nucleotide sequences with IMGT/GENE-DB human TR gene sequences. The TCRdist pipeline was used in a later analysis to assign CDR3 sequences and most-parsimonious VDJ recombination scenarios. In a later analysis, each TCR beta chain was defined by its CDR3 amino acid sequence together with its V-gene family, and reads without a unique V-gene family were excluded. To address suspected cross-contamination and a sequencing artifact, a later analysis removed under 600 highly shared, low-generation-probability nucleotide sequences. A later analysis calculated a clonal expansion index for each public chain from normalized within-repertoire ranks of inferred template counts. Generation probabilities in a later analysis came from a VDJ recombination model fitted to out-of-frame rearrangements, and those results were checked against IGoR. In a later analysis, hypergeometric tests were used to score TCR-TCR, TCR-HLA and TCR-CMV co-occurrence, with a repertoire-size bias correction applied to TCR pairs. To estimate false discovery rates, a later analysis permuted the HLA or CMV assignments 20 times. A later analysis grouped co-occurring TCRs with DBSCAN, adding TCRdist sequence similarity when clustering within HLA-allele-positive subsets. Repertoires with fewer than 30,000 or more than 120,000 public chains, plus five repertoires with anomalous nucleotide sharing, were excluded from co-occurrence clustering. TCRdb limited this immuneACCESS table to in-frame rearrangements with V and J called. A share of clones is missing; checked studies link under half to unresolved V genes, and the rest is unexplained. The D gene and trimming were derived from the DNA, and the V and J assignments and clone size from that table. The table for this sample lists over 30,000 clones; roughly 64% of them were counted only once. The ten most abundant clones make up roughly a tenth of the sample.

The origin of this receptor is a man aged 35 to 55 in good health and CMV-seropositive. Sequencing was done on a sample of PBMCs.

The nucleotide sequence reads as follows: TGTGCCAGCAGTGACAGGGGAGGCGAGACCCAGTACTTC. The resulting protein is CASSDRGGETQYF. The rearrangement combines TRBV27 with TRBJ2-5, with 8 bases aligning to TRBD1. V trim: 5 bases; J trim: 5 bases; unmatched bases: 4. The CDR3 runs 13 amino acids, cysteine and phenylalanine included. Of the read, only the CDR3 DNA is kept; its 39 bases are in frame from base 1. From a lookup of the germline V gene (reference sequence), CDR1 and CDR2 are MNHEY and SMNVEV.